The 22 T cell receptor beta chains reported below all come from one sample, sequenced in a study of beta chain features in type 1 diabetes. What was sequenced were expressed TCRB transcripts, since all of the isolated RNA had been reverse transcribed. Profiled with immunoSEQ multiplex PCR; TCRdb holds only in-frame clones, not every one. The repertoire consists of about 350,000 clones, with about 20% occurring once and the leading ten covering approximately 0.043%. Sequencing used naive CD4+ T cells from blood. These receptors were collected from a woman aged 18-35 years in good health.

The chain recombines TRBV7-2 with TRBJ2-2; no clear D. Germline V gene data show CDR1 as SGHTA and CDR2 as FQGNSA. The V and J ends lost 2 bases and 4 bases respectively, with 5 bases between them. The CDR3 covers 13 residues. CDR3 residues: CASSLSVTGELFF. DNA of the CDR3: TGTGCCAGCAGCTTATCAGTCACCGGGGAGCTGTTTTTT.

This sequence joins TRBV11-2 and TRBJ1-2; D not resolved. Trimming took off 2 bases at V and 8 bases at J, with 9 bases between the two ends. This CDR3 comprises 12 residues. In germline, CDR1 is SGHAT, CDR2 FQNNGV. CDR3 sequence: CASSLRGRGYTF. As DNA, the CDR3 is TGTGCCAGCAGCTTACGAGGTCGAGGCTACACCTTC.

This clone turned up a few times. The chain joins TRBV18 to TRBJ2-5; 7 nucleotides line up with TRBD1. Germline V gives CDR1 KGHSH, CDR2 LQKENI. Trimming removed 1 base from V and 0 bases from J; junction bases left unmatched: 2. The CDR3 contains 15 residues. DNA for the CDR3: TGTGCCAGCTCACCACGGCAGGGGGACCAAGAGACCCAGTACTTC. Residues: CASSPRQGDQETQYF.

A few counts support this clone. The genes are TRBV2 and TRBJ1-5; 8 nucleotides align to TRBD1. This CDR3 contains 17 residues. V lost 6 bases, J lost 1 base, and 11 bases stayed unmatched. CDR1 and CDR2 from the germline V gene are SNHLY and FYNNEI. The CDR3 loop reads CASSPGQGINSNQPQHF. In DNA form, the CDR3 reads TGTGCCAGCAGCCCAGGACAGGGAATTAACAGCAATCAGCCCCAGCATTTT.

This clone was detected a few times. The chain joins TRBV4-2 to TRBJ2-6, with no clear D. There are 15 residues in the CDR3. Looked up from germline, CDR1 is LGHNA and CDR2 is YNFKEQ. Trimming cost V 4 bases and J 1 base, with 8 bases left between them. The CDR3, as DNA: TGTGCCAGCAGCCTCGTCGAGTCTGGGGCCAACGTCCTGACTTTC. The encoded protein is CASSLVESGANVLTF.

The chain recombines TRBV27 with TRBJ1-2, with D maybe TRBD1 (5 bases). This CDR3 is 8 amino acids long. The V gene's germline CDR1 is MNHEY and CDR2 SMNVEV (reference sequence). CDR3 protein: CSQGGYTF. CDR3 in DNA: TGTAGCCAGGGTGGCTACACCTTC.

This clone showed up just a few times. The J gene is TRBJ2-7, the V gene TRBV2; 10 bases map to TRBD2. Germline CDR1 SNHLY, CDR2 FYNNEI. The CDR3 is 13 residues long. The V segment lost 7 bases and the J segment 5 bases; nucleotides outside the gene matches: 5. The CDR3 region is CASKLAGWNEQYF. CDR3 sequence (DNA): TGTGCCAGCAAACTAGCGGGGTGGAACGAGCAGTACTTC.

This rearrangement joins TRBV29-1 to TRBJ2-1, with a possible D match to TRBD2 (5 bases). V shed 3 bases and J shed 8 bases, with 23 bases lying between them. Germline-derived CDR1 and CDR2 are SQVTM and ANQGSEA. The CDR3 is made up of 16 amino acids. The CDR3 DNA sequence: TGCAGCGTTGATGGGAGCCGAGGTGCGGGTGGTCATGAGCAGTTCTTC. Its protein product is CSVDGSRGAGGHEQFF.

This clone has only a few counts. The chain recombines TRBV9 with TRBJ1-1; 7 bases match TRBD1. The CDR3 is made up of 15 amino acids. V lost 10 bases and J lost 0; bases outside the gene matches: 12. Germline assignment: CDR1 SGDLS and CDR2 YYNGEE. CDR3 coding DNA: TGTGCCGGGGATGGACAGGCGAATATGAACACTGAAGCTTTCTTT. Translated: CAGDGQANMNTEAFF.

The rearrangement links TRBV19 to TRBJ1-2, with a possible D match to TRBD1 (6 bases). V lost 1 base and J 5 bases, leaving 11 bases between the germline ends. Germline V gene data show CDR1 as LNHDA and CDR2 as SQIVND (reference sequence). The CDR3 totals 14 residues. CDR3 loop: CASSIGQAFYGYTF. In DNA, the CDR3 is TGTGCCAGTAGTATAGGACAGGCGTTTTATGGCTACACCTTC.

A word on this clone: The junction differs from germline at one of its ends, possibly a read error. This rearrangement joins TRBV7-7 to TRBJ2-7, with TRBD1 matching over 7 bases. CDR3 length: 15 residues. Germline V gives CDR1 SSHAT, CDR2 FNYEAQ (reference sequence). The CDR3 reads CASSLGFSGGYEQYF. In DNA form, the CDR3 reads TGTGCTAGCAGCTTAGGGTTTTCAGGGGGCTACGAGCAGTACTTC.

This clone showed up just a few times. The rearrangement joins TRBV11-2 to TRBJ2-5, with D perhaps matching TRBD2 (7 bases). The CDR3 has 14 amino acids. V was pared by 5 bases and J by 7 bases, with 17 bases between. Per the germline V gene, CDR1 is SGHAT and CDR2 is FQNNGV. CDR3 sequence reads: CASSTLGGQGTQYF. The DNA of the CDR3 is TGTGCCAGCAGCACTTTGGGGGGGCAGGGGACCCAGTACTTC.

The CDR3 is CASSFGQGDTEAFF. CDR3 DNA sequence: TGTGCCAGCAGCTTCGGACAGGGCGACACTGAAGCTTTCTTT. The chain uses TRBV7-9 and TRBJ1-1, with TRBD1 matching 8 bases. The CDR3 consists of 14 residues. In germline, CDR1 is SEHNR, CDR2 FQNEAQ (reference sequence). J was trimmed by 3 bases and V by 3 bases; bases with no gene match: 3.

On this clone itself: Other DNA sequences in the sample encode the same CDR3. This CDR3 is CASSSGGAGETQYF. The CDR3 coding sequence is TGTGCCAGCAGCTCCGGGGGGGCCGGAGAGACCCAGTACTTC. The chain links TRBV7-2 to TRBJ2-5; TRBD2 matches 8 bases. CDR3 length: 14 residues. Per the germline V gene, CDR1 is SGHTA and CDR2 is FQGNSA. V trimming: 4 bases; J trimming: 4 bases; junction bases outside the gene matches: 5.

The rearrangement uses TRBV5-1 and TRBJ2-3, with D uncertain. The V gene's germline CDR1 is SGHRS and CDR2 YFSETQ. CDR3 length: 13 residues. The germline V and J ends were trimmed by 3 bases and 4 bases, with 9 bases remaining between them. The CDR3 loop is CASSSLLSDTQYF. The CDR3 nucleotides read TGCGCCAGCAGCTCCCTCCTCTCAGATACGCAGTATTTT.

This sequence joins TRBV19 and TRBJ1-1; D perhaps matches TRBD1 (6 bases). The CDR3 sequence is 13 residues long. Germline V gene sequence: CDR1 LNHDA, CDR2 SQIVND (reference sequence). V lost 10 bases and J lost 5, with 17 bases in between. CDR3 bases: TGTGCCAATTCCGGGGGGGCAACAACTGAAGCTTTCTTT. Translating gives CANSGGATTEAFF.

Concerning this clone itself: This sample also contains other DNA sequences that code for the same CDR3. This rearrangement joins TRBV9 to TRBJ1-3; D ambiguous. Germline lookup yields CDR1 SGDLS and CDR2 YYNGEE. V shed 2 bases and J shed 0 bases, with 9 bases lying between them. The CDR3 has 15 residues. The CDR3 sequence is CASSVGQFSGNTIYF. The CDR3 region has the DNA TGTGCCAGCAGCGTTGGTCAGTTCTCTGGAAACACCATATATTTT.

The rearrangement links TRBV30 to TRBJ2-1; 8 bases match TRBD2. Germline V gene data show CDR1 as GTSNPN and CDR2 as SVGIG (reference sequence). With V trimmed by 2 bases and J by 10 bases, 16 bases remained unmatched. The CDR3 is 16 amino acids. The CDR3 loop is CAWSLSLTSVGGEQFF. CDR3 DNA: TGTGCCTGGAGTCTCAGCCTGACTAGCGTCGGAGGGGAGCAGTTCTTC.

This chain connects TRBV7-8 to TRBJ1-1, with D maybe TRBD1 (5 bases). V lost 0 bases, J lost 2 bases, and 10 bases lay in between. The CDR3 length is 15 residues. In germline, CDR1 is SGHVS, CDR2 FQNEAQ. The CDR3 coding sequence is TGTGCCAGCAGCTTAGCGTACAGGAGAAACACTGAAGCTTTCTTT. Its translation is CASSLAYRRNTEAFF.

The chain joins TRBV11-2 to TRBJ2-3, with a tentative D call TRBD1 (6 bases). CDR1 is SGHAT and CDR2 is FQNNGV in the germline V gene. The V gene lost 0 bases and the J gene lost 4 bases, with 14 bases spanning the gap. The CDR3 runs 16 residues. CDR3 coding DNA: TGTGCCAGCAGCTTAGAGGGGGCTGGGGGCCCAGATACGCAGTATTTT. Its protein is CASSLEGAGGPDTQYF.

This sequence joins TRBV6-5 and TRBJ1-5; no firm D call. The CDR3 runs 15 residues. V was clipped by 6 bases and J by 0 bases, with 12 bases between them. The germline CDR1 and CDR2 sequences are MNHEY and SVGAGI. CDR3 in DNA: TGTGCCAGCAGCCCCAGGCCTCATAGCAATCAGCCCCAGCATTTT. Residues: CASSPRPHSNQPQHF.

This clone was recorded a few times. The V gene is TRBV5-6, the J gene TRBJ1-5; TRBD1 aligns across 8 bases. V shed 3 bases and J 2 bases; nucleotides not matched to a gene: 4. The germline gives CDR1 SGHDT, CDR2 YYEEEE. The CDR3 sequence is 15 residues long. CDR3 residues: CASSSDRARNQPQHF. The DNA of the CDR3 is TGTGCCAGCAGCTCGGACAGGGCGCGCAATCAGCCCCAGCATTTT. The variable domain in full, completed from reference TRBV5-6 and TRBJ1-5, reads DAGVTQSPTHLIKTRGQQVTLRCSPKSGHDTVSWYQQALGQGPQFIFQYYEEEERQRGNFPDRFSGHQFPNYSSELNVNALLLGDSALYLCASSSDRARNQPQHFGDGTRLSIL.